The 27 T cell receptor beta chains given below trace back to one sample, sequenced in a study of type 1 regulatory T cells (TCRdb year 2021). Sequencing took place on an Illumina MiSeq. The public sequencing data were trimmed at Q25 with fastp and processed into clonotypes with MiXCR by TCRdb, which kept only in-frame beta chains. Every distinct CDR3 protein forms one entry, paired with its most common genes and DNA. The sample table records under 75,000 distinct CDR3 sequences; around 21% of these occur just once. The ten largest clones capture less than 10% of the sample. Their target antigens are unknown. Study-level results and caveats: A more restricted TCR repertoire was observed in Tr1 cells than in non-Tr1 cells, and this restriction was interpreted in the study as alloantigen-induced clonal expansion.

Sequencing was performed on cultured type 1 regulatory T (Tr1) cells, either the whole culture or a sorted fraction (not recorded which). The cell subset or site label here, explained by the study, means: type 1 regulatory T cells sorted from the T-allo10 product. Receptors were obtained from a human donor in good health.

CDR3 in DNA: TGTGCCAGCAGGCCCACCAATAGCGGGAGGTACTTGGAGCAGTACTTC. Residues: CASRPTNSGRYLEQYF. This rearrangement joins TRBV27 to TRBJ2-7, with TRBD2 identical over 10 bases. CDR1 is MNHEY and CDR2 is SMNVEV in the germline V gene (reference sequence). The CDR3 runs 16 residues. V dropped 6 bases and J dropped 7; count of bases not matched to a gene: 15.

The J gene is TRBJ2-7, the V gene TRBV7-2, with unresolved D. From germline, CDR1 is SGHTA and CDR2 FQGNSA. V was pared by 5 bases and J by 9 bases, with 20 bases between. The CDR3 totals 14 residues. The CDR3 DNA reads TGTGCCAGCAGCCTAGGTTCCCAAGTATGGGGGCAGTACTTC. Translated, it gives CASSLGSQVWGQYF.

V and J are TRBV6-5 and TRBJ2-1; D might be TRBD1 (5 bases). V lost 6 bases and J 10 bases, leaving 10 bases between the germline ends. Germline V CDR1 and CDR2: MNHEY, SVGAGI. This CDR3 spans 11 amino acids. CDR3 DNA sequence: TGTGCCAGCAGACACCGGACAGAGCAGTTCTTC. Amino acids: CASRHRTEQFF.

A few counts support this clonotype. This chain links TRBV10-3 with TRBJ1-6; D is undetermined. The CDR3 runs to 14 residues. V shed 10 bases and J shed 6 bases, with 16 bases lying between them. Germline V gene data show CDR1 as ENHRY and CDR2 as SYGVKD. The CDR3 sequence is CATCPSDFNSPLHF. CDR3 nucleotide sequence: TGTGCCACCTGCCCTTCGGATTTTAATTCACCCCTCCACTTT.

This clonotype was recorded a few times. The CDR3 bases are TGTGCCACCAGCAGAGATCCCCCAGCCACCCCAGCCTACGAGCAGTACTTC. Protein: CATSRDPPATPAYEQYF. The chain has TRBV15 and TRBJ2-7; D is uncertain. The ends were cut back, 0 bases at V and 2 bases at J, with 17 bases in the middle. The CDR3 runs 17 residues. Germline V gives CDR1 LNHNV, CDR2 YYDKDF (reference sequence).

CDR3 bases: TGCGCCAGCAGCTTACATAGCGGGGTCAACAATGAGCAGTTCTTC. Amino acids: CASSLHSGVNNEQFF. V gene TRBV5-1 combines with J gene TRBJ2-1; 8 bases match TRBD2. Germline CDR1 SGHRS, CDR2 YFSETQ. The CDR3 is made up of 15 amino acids. The ends lost 2 bases at V and 5 bases at J; junction bases unmatched: 6.

This chain connects TRBV5-1 to TRBJ2-3; 8 positions match TRBD2. The CDR3 runs 16 residues. V was pared by 3 bases and J by 4 bases, with 10 bases of the junction left unmatched. The germline V gene has CDR1 SGHRS and CDR2 YFSETQ. CDR3 DNA sequence: TGCGCCAGCAGCTACATAGCGGGATCTTGGGCAGATACGCAGTATTTT. This codes for CASSYIAGSWADTQYF. Supplemented by reference TRBV5-1 and TRBJ2-3, the full variable domain reads KAGVTQTPRYLIKTRGQQVTLSCSPISGHRSVSWYQQTPGQGLQFLFEYFSETQRNKGNFPGRFSGRQFSNSRSEMNVSTLELGDSALYLCASSYIAGSWADTQYFGPGTRLTVL.

To note about this clonotype: The junction and the germline gene differ at one end; a read error may be behind it. The rearrangement uses TRBV7-7 and TRBJ2-5; D may correspond to TRBD1 or TRBD2 (5 bases each). Per the germline V gene, CDR1 is SSHAT and CDR2 is FNYEAQ (reference sequence). CDR3 length equals 15 residues. The CDR3 nucleotides read TGTGCTAGCAGCTTAGGTGGGACCCGTGGTGAGACCCAGTACTTC. It is translated as CASSLGGTRGETQYF.

This clonotype appeared many times. The chain carries TRBV2 and TRBJ2-7; 9 bases fit TRBD2. This CDR3 spans 14 amino acids. The junction had 5 bases not matched to a gene; V was cut back by 5 bases and J by 3 bases. CDR1 and CDR2 (germline): SNHLY, FYNNEI. CDR3 sequence (DNA): TGTGCCAGCAGTCCCGGACTAGCGATCTACGAGCAGTACTTC. It translates to CASSPGLAIYEQYF.

The CDR3 is CASSSGLAGHTDTQYF. The CDR3 DNA is TGTGCCAGCAGCTCCGGACTAGCGGGGCACACAGATACGCAGTATTTT. This sequence joins TRBV11-2 and TRBJ2-3; TRBD2 agrees at 12 bases. Germline CDR1 reads SGHAT; CDR2 reads FQNNGV. The J segment lost 2 bases and the V segment lost 4 bases, leaving 4 bases of the junction unmatched. The CDR3 spans 16 residues.

The chain carries TRBV5-1 and TRBJ2-1; D is ambiguous. V was pared by 3 bases and J by 1 base, with 5 bases between. The CDR3 totals 13 residues. Germline V gives CDR1 SGHRS, CDR2 YFSETQ. The CDR3 sequence: CASSSGSYNEQFF. In DNA, the CDR3 is TGCGCCAGCAGCTCCGGTTCCTACAATGAGCAGTTCTTC.

Only a few counts were recorded for this clonotype. CDR3 protein: CASSSWGSTEAFF. In DNA, the CDR3 is TGTGCCAGCAGTTCCTGGGGTTCCACTGAAGCTTTCTTT. The V gene is TRBV28, the J gene TRBJ1-1; no reliable D call. This CDR3 has 13 amino acids. V was pared by 4 bases and J by 4 bases, with 10 bases between. From germline, CDR1 is MDHEN and CDR2 SYDVKM.

This clonotype was counted a few times. This chain links TRBV6-5 with TRBJ1-2, with unresolved D. V was cut by 6 bases and J by 6 bases, with 14 bases left in between. The germline gives CDR1 MNHEY, CDR2 SVGAGI. This CDR3 contains 13 residues. CDR3 loop: CASSPGGVHGYTF. DNA of the CDR3: TGTGCCAGCAGCCCGGGTGGGGTCCATGGCTACACCTTC.

The rearrangement links TRBV7-2 to TRBJ2-2; D remains ambiguous. Trimming cost V 0 bases and J 1 base, with 6 bases left between them. The CDR3 runs to 15 residues. Looked up from germline, CDR1 is SGHTA and CDR2 is FQGNSA. The CDR3 DNA reads as TGTGCCAGCAGCTTAGCTCGTTTGAACACCGGGGAGCTGTTTTTT. The encoded protein is CASSLARLNTGELFF.

This clonotype has only a few counts. The rearrangement joins TRBV24-1 to TRBJ2-1; tentatively, D is TRBD2 (5 bases). V shed 0 bases and J shed 0 bases, with 5 bases lying between them. The V gene's germline CDR1 is KGHDR and CDR2 SFDVKD. The CDR3 spans 15 residues. The CDR3 reads CATSDLGSSYNEQFF. The CDR3 DNA reads TGTGCCACCAGTGATTTGGGGAGCTCCTACAATGAGCAGTTCTTC.

The V call is TRBV11-3, the J call TRBJ2-1, with 8 bases lining up with TRBD2. This CDR3 contains 18 residues. After removal of 0 bases from V and 9 bases from J, the junction contained 16 bases not matched to a gene. Per germline, CDR1 SGHNT and CDR2 YENEEA. The DNA for the CDR3 is TGTGCCAGCAGCTTAGAAGGGGCAGGGACTAGTAAGCCTCCTGAGCAGTTCTTC. Protein product: CASSLEGAGTSKPPEQFF.

This clonotype was detected ten times or more. In nucleotides, the CDR3 is TGTGCCAGCAGCTTTCTCCTCGGCGGGGCAGAGACCCAGTACTTC. Translation: CASSFLLGGAETQYF. This rearrangement joins TRBV7-9 to TRBJ2-5; a possible D gene is TRBD2 (6 bases). Germline V gene sequence: CDR1 SEHNR, CDR2 FQNEAQ (reference sequence). The CDR3 covers 15 residues. Trimming removed 3 bases at V and 4 bases at J, with 15 bases between.

This clonotype was seen more than once but under ten times. The rearrangement joins TRBV7-2 to TRBJ2-7; no firm D call. Trimming took off 5 bases at V and 7 bases at J, with 15 bases between the two ends. The CDR3 is 13 amino acids. The germline V gene has CDR1 SGHTA and CDR2 FQGNSA. The CDR3 loop is CASSRSGRYEQYF. CDR3 in DNA: TGTGCCAGCAGCCGTTCGGGTCGCTATGAGCAGTACTTC.

The CDR3 loop reads CASSFDRGIYGYTF. The DNA for the CDR3 is TGTGCCAGCAGTTTCGACAGGGGAATCTATGGCTACACCTTC. The chain has TRBV12-3 or TRBV12-4 and TRBJ1-2, with TRBD1 matching 8 bases. J gave up 4 bases and V 3 bases, and 4 bases lay outside the gene matches. This CDR3 has 14 amino acids.

The rearrangement links TRBV11-2 to TRBJ2-1, with TRBD1 matching over 9 bases. The CDR3 loop spans 14 amino acids. The germline CDR1 and CDR2 sequences are SGHAT and FQNNGV. Trimming at V came to 1 base and at J to 13 bases, leaving 8 bases not matched to a gene. CDR3 protein: CASSLGPGTGYQFF. As DNA, the CDR3 is TGTGCCAGCAGCTTAGGACCCGGGACAGGGTATCAGTTCTTC. The variable domain in full, with the rest retrieved from reference TRBV11-2 and TRBJ2-1, is EAGVAQSPRYKIIEKRQSVAFWCNPISGHATLYWYQQILGQGPKLLIQFQNNGVVDDSQLPKDRFSAERLKGVDSTLKIQPAKLEDSAVYLCASSLGPGTGYQFFGPGTRLTVL.

This clonotype has at least ten counts. V and J are TRBV12-3 or TRBV12-4 and TRBJ1-1; no firm D call. V was pared by 3 bases and J by 5 bases, with 10 bases between. CDR3 length equals 13 residues. CDR3 nucleotide sequence: TGTGCCAGCAGTTTTGGTGGAAGGACTGAAGCTTTCTTT. Encoded protein: CASSFGGRTEAFF.

The table lists this clonotype with a few counts. The chain couples TRBV20-1 to TRBJ1-2, with a possible D match to TRBD1 (6 bases). Trimming left V 5 bases short and J 7 bases short, with 17 bases between. CDR3 size: 13 residues. Germline assignment: CDR1 DFQATT and CDR2 SNEGSKA (reference sequence). The CDR3 DNA reads as TGCAGTGCTTCAAATACGCAGGGGACTGGCTACACCTTC. Its protein is CSASNTQGTGYTF.

This clonotype was counted many times. The chain combines TRBV7-2 with TRBJ1-3; maybe TRBD1 (6 bases). The CDR3 sequence is 14 residues long. Germline-derived CDR1 and CDR2 are SGHTA and FQGNSA. V was shortened by 6 bases and J by 4 bases, with 13 bases between the two germline ends. The CDR3 protein is CASSPTGSGNTIYF. In DNA, the CDR3 is TGTGCCAGCAGTCCTACAGGGTCCGGAAACACCATATATTTT.

This clonotype was counted a few times. The V gene is TRBV4-2, the J gene TRBJ1-4; a weak D match, TRBD1 (6 bases). The V end lost 3 bases, the J end lost 13 bases, and 18 bases lay between the germline ends. The CDR3 loop spans 14 amino acids. Germline V gene sequence: CDR1 LGHNA, CDR2 YNFKEQ. The CDR3: CASSQEPDRRSLFF. DNA of the CDR3: TGTGCCAGCAGCCAGGAACCAGACAGGCGGTCACTGTTTTTT.

The V and J genes are TRBV20-1 and TRBJ2-3; D possibly corresponds to TRBD1 (6 bases). The germline CDR1 and CDR2 sequences are DFQATT and SNEGSKA (reference sequence). This CDR3 spans 15 amino acids. Trimming pared 0 bases from V and 2 bases from J, leaving 12 bases between. The CDR3 nucleotides read TGCAGTGCTAGAGACCCCACAGGGTACACAGATACGCAGTATTTT. It codes for CSARDPTGYTDTQYF.

The genes are TRBV12-3 or TRBV12-4 and TRBJ2-7, with 10 bases fitting TRBD1. This CDR3 spans 15 amino acids. V lost 8 bases, J lost 11 bases, and 18 bases stayed unmatched. Here the CDR3 reads CASDFLPGQGTGKYF. The CDR3 DNA reads TGTGCCAGCGACTTCCTTCCGGGACAGGGGACAGGGAAGTACTTC.

This clonotype was found a few times. The V call is TRBV6-1, the J call TRBJ2-2; no clear D gene. V lost 6 bases and J 10 bases, leaving 9 bases between the germline ends. Germline V CDR1 and CDR2: MNHNS, SASEGT. The CDR3 spans 11 residues. CDR3 loop: CASRDGQELFF. The CDR3, as DNA: TGTGCCAGCAGGGACGGCCAGGAGCTGTTTTTT.